These 24 T cell receptor beta chains came from one sample sequenced in a study of blood T cell repertoires in COVID-19. The repertoire was sequenced with immunoSEQ multiplex PCR; TCRdb's copy has only in-frame clones and lacks some. The sample lists approximately 250,000 clones, under 90% occurring once. Sequenced input: peripheral blood. All receptors come from a man between 60 and 75 years old with acute or convalescent COVID-19.

This clone showed up just once. The V and J genes are TRBV7-3 and TRBJ2-1; TRBD2 agrees at 15 bases. With V trimmed by 2 bases and J by 7 bases, 0 bases remained unmatched. Germline V gives CDR1 SGHTA, CDR2 FQGTGA. This CDR3 contains 15 residues. The chain's CDR3 is CASSLGTSGRNEQFF. CDR3 in DNA: TGTGCCAGCAGCTTAGGGACTAGCGGGAGGAATGAGCAGTTCTTC.

V usage is TRBV6-5 and J usage is TRBJ1-6; 7 nucleotides align to TRBD1. CDR3 length: 16 residues. The germline gives CDR1 MNHEY, CDR2 SVGAGI. V was pared by 4 bases and J by 2 bases, with 5 bases of the junction left unmatched. The CDR3 reads CASSSRTGPYNSPLHF. The CDR3, as DNA: TGTGCCAGCAGTTCCCGGACAGGACCCTATAATTCACCCCTCCACTTT.

The V call is TRBV19, the J call TRBJ1-5; no firm D call. The CDR3 runs 15 residues. Germline loops: CDR1 LNHDA, CDR2 SQIVND (reference sequence). Trimming removed 3 bases from V and 0 bases from J, with 9 bases in between. The CDR3 DNA reads TGTGCCAGTAGTATCGGAGGATATAGCAATCAGCCCCAGCATTTT. Translating it yields CASSIGGYSNQPQHF.

This clone has just one count. The gene calls are TRBV5-4 and TRBJ2-1, with 12 bases identical to TRBD1. V lost 0 bases to trimming and J lost 6 bases; unmatched junction nucleotides: 4. The CDR3 loop spans 16 amino acids. CDR1 is SGHNT, CDR2 YYREEE, per germline (reference sequence). CDR3 region: CASSLAGQGARNEQFF. CDR3 DNA: TGTGCCAGCAGCTTGGCGGGACAGGGGGCCCGCAATGAGCAGTTCTTC. Variable domain in full (rest from reference TRBV5-4 and TRBJ2-1): ETGVTQSPTHLIKTRGQQVTLRCSSQSGHNTVSWYQQALGQGPQFIFQYYREEENGRGNFPPRFSGLQFPNYSSELNVNALELDDSALYLCASSLAGQGARNEQFFGPGTRLTVL.

This clone turned up a few times. This sequence joins TRBV6-5 and TRBJ2-2, with D maybe TRBD1 (6 bases). CDR3 length equals 15 residues. Per the germline V gene, CDR1 is MNHEY and CDR2 is SVGAGI. Trimming removed 7 bases from V and 0 bases from J, with 12 bases in between. CDR3 DNA: TGTGCCAGCACCCTGGGACATCCGAACACCGGGGAGCTGTTTTTT. Translated, it gives CASTLGHPNTGELFF.

The V call is TRBV4-3, the J call TRBJ1-2; no clear D. V lost 0 bases and J lost 0, with 14 bases in between. Germline CDR1 is LGHNA and CDR2 is YSLEER. The CDR3 contains 17 residues. CDR3 loop: CASSQDPLRGANYGYTF. The CDR3 nucleotides are TGCGCCAGCAGCCAAGATCCACTTCGCGGTGCTAACTATGGCTACACCTTC.

This clone was observed a single time. This sequence joins TRBV5-1 and TRBJ2-7; 9 nucleotides line up with TRBD1. Germline loops: CDR1 SGHRS, CDR2 YFSETQ. The V gene end was trimmed by 0 bases and the J gene end by 4 bases; junction bases not matched to a gene: 5. CDR3 size: 15 residues. CDR3 in amino acids: CASSLGGTGSYEQYF. CDR3 DNA: TGCGCCAGCAGCTTGGGTGGGACAGGGTCATACGAGCAGTACTTC.

This clone was observed once. The chain recombines TRBV7-9 with TRBJ2-3; 12 bases are shared with TRBD2. The CDR3 loop spans 15 amino acids. Germline V gene lookup returns CDR1 SEHNR and CDR2 FQNEAQ (reference sequence). V dropped 5 bases and J dropped 3; count of bases not matched to a gene: 3. DNA of the CDR3: TGTGCCAGCAGCCCGGGGACTAGCGGGACAGATACGCAGTATTTT. Amino acid sequence: CASSPGTSGTDTQYF.

The V gene is TRBV18, the J gene TRBJ2-1; the match to TRBD2 covers 10 bases. This CDR3 has 15 amino acids. J gave up 8 bases and V 0 bases, and 4 bases lay outside the gene matches. Germline CDR1 KGHSH, CDR2 LQKENI. This CDR3 is CASSPPLAGEYEQFF. The CDR3 DNA sequence: TGTGCCAGCTCACCACCCCTAGCGGGAGAATATGAGCAGTTCTTC.

The V gene is TRBV9, the J gene TRBJ2-7, with D possibly being TRBD1 (6 bases). Trimming took off 4 bases at V and 0 bases at J, with 11 bases between the two ends. The CDR3 runs to 14 residues. Germline V CDR1 and CDR2: SGDLS, YYNGEE. In DNA form, the CDR3 reads TGTGCCAGCAGCCCAGGGGTTGCCTCCTACGAGCAGTACTTC. This codes for CASSPGVASYEQYF.

The chain links TRBV7-2 to TRBJ2-5, with D tentatively TRBD1 (6 bases). The CDR3 is 13 amino acids. Trimming left V 2 bases short and J 9 bases short, with 13 bases between. Germline V gives CDR1 SGHTA, CDR2 FQGNSA. The CDR3 spells CASSLTGEGAQYF. CDR3 DNA sequence: TGTGCCAGCAGCTTAACTGGTGAGGGGGCCCAGTACTTC.

This clone was seen a single time. This chain connects TRBV19 to TRBJ2-5; 12 positions match TRBD2. The CDR3 has 16 residues. Trimming cost V 4 bases and J 3 bases; bases outside gene matches: 6. Germline values: CDR1 LNHDA, CDR2 SQIVND (reference sequence). The CDR3 DNA reads as TGTGCCAGTAGTAGGTGGACTAGCGGGGCTAAAGAGACCCAGTACTTC. Translated: CASSRWTSGAKETQYF.

The gene calls are TRBV27 and TRBJ2-7; the D is unclear. Germline values: CDR1 MNHEY, CDR2 SMNVEV (reference sequence). The CDR3 has 13 amino acids. With 9 bases removed from V and 0 bases from J, the gap between germline ends came to 12 bases. CDR3 coding DNA: TGTGCCAGTAGCACTCTCGACTCCTACGAGCAGTACTTC. Residues: CASSTLDSYEQYF.

V and J are TRBV27 and TRBJ1-5; D perhaps matches TRBD1 (6 bases). V was clipped by 3 bases and J by 7 bases, with 13 bases between them. The CDR3 length is 14 residues. CDR1 and CDR2 (germline): MNHEY, SMNVEV (reference sequence). The CDR3 DNA is TGTGCCAGCAGTTTTAGGGGGGGCGGGCAGCCCCAGCATTTT. Its protein product is CASSFRGGGQPQHF.

This rearrangement joins TRBV6-5 to TRBJ1-2, with D uncertain. CDR1 MNHEY and CDR2 SVGAGI come from the germline V gene. Trimming took off 6 bases at V and 3 bases at J, with 17 bases between the two ends. This CDR3 comprises 15 residues. The DNA of the CDR3 is TGTGCCAGCAGACCCGGACGGGTGGGAGACTATGGCTACACCTTC. Protein: CASRPGRVGDYGYTF.

This chain connects TRBV9 to TRBJ2-7, with 12 bases fitting TRBD1. This CDR3 is 17 amino acids long. V was clipped by 4 bases and J by 3 bases; unmatched bases: 11. The germline V gene has CDR1 SGDLS and CDR2 YYNGEE. The CDR3 nucleotides read TGTGCCAGCAGCCAAGCGGGACAGGGGGCGCGGGGCTACGAGCAGTACTTC. Its translation is CASSQAGQGARGYEQYF. Looking up the rest from reference TRBV9 and TRBJ2-7 gives the full variable domain: DSGVTQTPKHLITATGQRVTLRCSPRSGDLSVYWYQQSLDQGLQFLIQYYNGEERAKGNILERFSAQQFPDLHSELNLSSLELGDSALYFCASSQAGQGARGYEQYFGPGTRLTVT.

The CDR3 DNA reads TGTGCCAGCACTCCTGGGGCCAGCTCCTACGAGCAGTACTTC. Translating gives CASTPGASSYEQYF. J is TRBJ2-7 and V is TRBV27; D might be TRBD1 (5 bases). Germline loops: CDR1 MNHEY, CDR2 SMNVEV (reference sequence). The CDR3 length is 14 residues. Deletions cut 7 bases from V and 0 bases from J, with 13 bases between.

The rearrangement links TRBV2 to TRBJ1-2, with a possible D match to TRBD1 (5 bases). Germline CDR1 and CDR2: SNHLY and FYNNEI. V lost 7 bases to trimming and J lost 7 bases, with 19 bases between them. This CDR3 has 14 amino acids. The CDR3 here is CASKARERFSGYTF. CDR3 bases: TGTGCCAGCAAGGCCAGGGAAAGGTTCAGTGGCTACACCTTC.

V gene TRBV3-1 (or the pseudogene TRBV3-2) combines with J gene TRBJ1-1; 11 nucleotides align to TRBD1. The CDR3 length is 17 residues. In germline, CDR1 is LGHDT, CDR2 YNNKEL (reference sequence). Trimming removed 1 base from V and 3 bases from J; junction bases left unmatched: 7. CDR3 bases: TGTGCCAGCAGCCAAGTCCCGGGACAGGGGGAGGACACTGAAGCTTTCTTT. This translates into CASSQVPGQGEDTEAFF.

This clone came up a few times. The rearrangement joins TRBV11-1 to TRBJ2-3; D unresolved. The CDR3 covers 13 residues. Germline CDR1 SGHAT, CDR2 FQDESV (reference sequence). V lost 3 bases and J lost 1, with 5 bases in between. The CDR3 loop reads CASSFVGTDTQYF. In nucleotides, the CDR3 is TGTGCCAGCAGCTTTGTCGGCACAGATACGCAGTATTTT.

This chain links TRBV3-1 (or the pseudogene TRBV3-2) with TRBJ1-2, with 7 nucleotides matching TRBD1. CDR1 is LGHDT and CDR2 is YNNKEL in the germline V gene (reference sequence). J was trimmed by 4 bases and V by 6 bases; bases with no gene match: 5. The CDR3 totals 13 residues. CDR3 amino acids: CASSDRDLYGYTF. CDR3 bases: TGTGCCAGCAGTGACAGGGACCTCTATGGCTACACCTTC.

This chain uses TRBV7-3 with TRBJ2-3, with D unresolved. The CDR3 runs 13 residues. V lost 5 bases and J 0 bases, leaving 6 bases between the germline ends. CDR1 and CDR2 from the germline V gene are SGHTA and FQGTGA. The CDR3 protein is CASSGASTDTQYF. CDR3 sequence (DNA): TGTGCCAGCAGCGGAGCTAGCACAGATACGCAGTATTTT. Looking up the rest from reference TRBV7-3 and TRBJ2-3 gives the full variable domain: GAGVSQTPSNKVTEKGKYVELRCDPISGHTALYWYRQSLGQGPEFLIYFQGTGAADDSGLPNDRFFAVRPEGSVSTLKIQRTERGDSAVYLCASSGASTDTQYFGPGTRLTVL.

A single count supports this clone. This chain connects TRBV29-1 to TRBJ2-7; the D gene is possibly TRBD2 (7 bases). Germline assignment: CDR1 SQVTM and CDR2 ANQGSEA. The CDR3 runs to 17 residues. V lost 1 base and J lost 3, with 22 bases in between. The DNA for the CDR3 is TGCAGCGTTGAAGCAACAGATCGAGGGGGAGGGCTCTACGAGCAGTACTTC. This sequence encodes CSVEATDRGGGLYEQYF.

The rearrangement joins TRBV6-5 to TRBJ1-6; D might be TRBD1 (5 bases). Germline lookup yields CDR1 MNHEY and CDR2 SVGAGI. CDR3 length: 12 amino acids. V was cut by 7 bases and J by 7 bases, with 8 bases left in between. CDR3 sequence reads: CASKKGNSPLHF. CDR3 nucleotides: TGTGCCAGCAAAAAGGGGAATTCACCCCTCCACTTT.